The 30 T cell receptor beta chains given below trace back to one sample, sequenced in a study of blood T cells in healthy people across ages. A second PCR of about 7 to 11 cycles used a sample-barcoded 5' primer and a J-beta primer mix. TCRdb recomputed calls from the 5' RACE reads with MiXCR, one row per CDR3 protein. Of about 580,000 distinct CDR3 sequences in the sample, roughly 48% were seen once. Sequencing used blood. The receptor set was obtained from a man at least 80 years old in good health.

This clonotype was picked up a small number of times. V is TRBV12-3 or TRBV12-4 and J is TRBJ2-1; tentative D call: TRBD2 (6 bases). V was trimmed by 2 bases and J by 5 bases, leaving 13 bases between them. This CDR3 comprises 15 residues. The CDR3 is CASSLSGRPHNEQFF. For the CDR3, the DNA is TGTGCCAGCAGTTTATCGGGGAGGCCCCACAATGAGCAGTTCTTC.

Only a few counts were recorded for this clonotype. The V call is TRBV6-1, the J call TRBJ2-1; TRBD2 might be the D (6 bases). This CDR3 has 15 amino acids. V was cut by 11 bases and J by 0 bases, with 17 bases left in between. Germline V gives CDR1 MNHNS, CDR2 SASEGT. The CDR3 DNA follows: TGTGCCGTCGGTGGGGGGTCTAGCTCCTACAATGAGCAGTTCTTC. Translation gives CAVGGGSSSYNEQFF.

This clonotype was observed many times. This chain links TRBV6-6 with TRBJ2-7; D may be TRBD1 or TRBD2 (6 bases each). This CDR3 is built from 15 residues. Trimming took 11 bases from V and 2 from J, leaving 22 bases between them. Germline CDR1 is MNHNY and CDR2 is SVGAGI (reference sequence). CDR3 loop: CAARGADGGTYEQYF. The CDR3, as DNA: TGTGCCGCACGTGGGGCAGACGGGGGCACCTACGAGCAGTACTTC.

J is TRBJ2-5 and V is TRBV20-1; 8 bases map to TRBD2. J was trimmed by 5 bases and V by 5 bases; bases with no gene match: 10. Germline CDR1 DFQATT, CDR2 SNEGSKA (reference sequence). The CDR3 has 14 amino acids. CDR3 DNA: TGCAGTGCTCCCCTGGCCGGGAGGGCTGAGACCCAGTACTTC. Translation: CSAPLAGRAETQYF.

This clonotype was recorded at least ten times. The V and J genes are TRBV7-9 and TRBJ2-4; D is uncertain. Trimming shortened V by 11 bases and J by 5 bases, and 10 bases separated the two germline ends. The CDR3 is 11 residues long. CDR1 and CDR2 (germline): SEHNR, FQNEAQ (reference sequence). The CDR3 spells CAGGQENIQYF. DNA of the CDR3: TGTGCCGGTGGGCAGGAAAACATTCAGTACTTC.

The chain combines TRBV18 with TRBJ2-7; 9 nucleotides match TRBD2. The closer fit of TRBJ2-4 to the DNA end suggests the J call may be wrong. Germline assignment: CDR1 KGHSH and CDR2 LQKENI. There are 17 residues in the CDR3. The CDR3 nucleotides are TGTGCCAGCTCACCTGCTACTAGCGGGTTCGGCAAAAACATTCAGTACTTC. Translating it yields CASSPATSGFGKNIQYF.

The chain employs TRBV4-2 and TRBJ2-7; TRBD2 agrees at 15 bases. The DNA matches TRBJ2-4 better at its end, which makes the J call doubtful. The CDR3 length is 19 residues. Germline V gene lookup returns CDR1 LGHNA and CDR2 YNFKEQ. The CDR3 DNA reads TGTGCCAGCAGCCCGGGACTAGCGGGAGGTCCCTTAGCCAAAAACATTCAGTACTTC. Residues: CASSPGLAGGPLAKNIQYF.

This clonotype was seen only a few times. The V and J genes are TRBV19 and TRBJ2-1; 9 nucleotides match TRBD2. This CDR3 has 14 amino acids. The V gene end was trimmed by 6 bases and the J gene end by 8 bases; junction bases not matched to a gene: 8. Germline assignment: CDR1 LNHDA and CDR2 SQIVND (reference sequence). CDR3 DNA sequence: TGTGCCAGTAGGTGGACTAGCGCGAGCGATGAGCAGTTCTTC. Its translation: CASRWTSASDEQFF.

J is TRBJ2-5 and V is TRBV6-2 or TRBV6-3, with D possibly being TRBD1 (7 bases). Trimming took off 5 bases at V and 3 bases at J, with 16 bases between the two ends. The CDR3 is 15 residues long. Germline lookup yields CDR1 MNHEY and CDR2 SVGEGT. CDR3 nucleotide sequence: TGTGCCAGCAGTGATCGACAGGGAGGAAAAGAGACCCAGTACTTC. Its protein is CASSDRQGGKETQYF.

The genes are TRBV7-2 and TRBJ1-4; TRBD1 is a possible D gene (6 bases). The germline gives CDR1 SGHTA, CDR2 FQGNSA. Trimming took off 6 bases at V and 8 bases at J, with 19 bases between the two ends. The CDR3 spans 15 residues. The CDR3 sequence is CASSPDSGPAEKLFF. CDR3 sequence (DNA): TGTGCCAGCAGTCCGGACAGTGGGCCGGCGGAAAAACTGTTTTTT.

V and J are TRBV4-3 and TRBJ1-2, with D hard to call. V lost 1 base and J 1 base, leaving 10 bases between the germline ends. CDR3 size: 15 residues. Germline V gives CDR1 LGHNA, CDR2 YSLEER. CDR3 DNA: TGCGCCAGCAGCCAAGTGGTCACTTTTAACTATGGCTACACCTTC. It encodes CASSQVVTFNYGYTF.

The chain employs TRBV29-1 and TRBJ1-1, with 8 positions matching TRBD1. V dropped 6 bases and J dropped 1; count of bases not matched to a gene: 10. Germline assignment: CDR1 SQVTM and CDR2 ANQGSEA. The CDR3 loop spans 15 amino acids. The CDR3 DNA reads as TGCAGCGTACAGGGGGAAGCTTTCCAGAACACTGAAGCTTTCTTT. This gives the protein CSVQGEAFQNTEAFF.

The gene calls are TRBV14 and TRBJ1-2; tentative D call: TRBD1 (5 bases). Trimming left V 9 bases short and J 10 bases short, with 21 bases between. Germline CDR1 reads SGHDN; CDR2 reads FVKESK. The CDR3 spans 13 residues. CDR3 loop: CARSARQYGDYTF. The CDR3 DNA is TGTGCCAGAAGCGCAAGACAGTACGGAGACTACACCTTC.

V usage is TRBV11-3 and J usage is TRBJ1-5; maybe TRBD1 (6 bases). CDR1 is SGHNT and CDR2 is YENEEA in the germline V gene. Trimming cost V 10 bases and J 5 bases, with 27 bases left between them. This CDR3 is built from 17 residues. The CDR3 is CATQPNWGGQKDQPQHF. In DNA form, the CDR3 reads TGTGCCACGCAACCAAATTGGGGGGGGCAGAAGGATCAGCCCCAGCATTTT. The full variable domain, rest sourced from reference TRBV11-3 and TRBJ1-5, is EAGVVQSPRYKIIEKKQPVAFWCNPISGHNTLYWYLQNLGQGPELLIRYENEEAVDDSQLPKDRFSAERLKGVDSTLKIQPAELGDSAVYLCATQPNWGGQKDQPQHFGDGTRLSIL.

A few counts support this clonotype. The V and J genes are TRBV20-1 and TRBJ2-1; 7 bases line up with TRBD2. Germline CDR1 reads DFQATT; CDR2 reads SNEGSKA (reference sequence). This CDR3 region has 16 residues. V trimming: 1 base; J trimming: 0 bases; junction bases outside the gene matches: 6. The CDR3 loop is CSARVTSASSYNEQFF. For the CDR3, the DNA is TGCAGTGCTAGAGTTACTAGCGCGAGCTCCTACAATGAGCAGTTCTTC.

The chain couples TRBV27 to TRBJ2-5; 12 bases fit TRBD1. Germline V gene lookup returns CDR1 MNHEY and CDR2 SMNVEV (reference sequence). CDR3 size: 15 residues. J was trimmed by 4 bases and V by 5 bases; bases with no gene match: 5. CDR3 protein: CASSRRDRGLETQYF. CDR3 sequence (DNA): TGTGCCAGCAGTCGCCGGGACAGGGGGCTAGAGACCCAGTACTTC.

This chain's CDR3 is CASSPNLLYTQYF. CDR3 in DNA: TGTGCCAGCAGCCCAAATCTCTTGTATACGCAGTATTTT. V gene TRBV7-2 combines with J gene TRBJ2-3, with unresolved D. Germline V gives CDR1 SGHTA, CDR2 FQGNSA. Trimming cost V 5 bases and J 7 bases, with 13 bases left between them. CDR3 length equals 13 residues.

The V call is TRBV4-3, the J call TRBJ1-1, with D unclear. The CDR3 has 14 residues. The germline CDR1 and CDR2 sequences are LGHNA and YSLEER. V lost 0 bases and J lost 7, with 12 bases in between. DNA for the CDR3: TGCGCCAGCAGCCAAGATAGACATAACGATGAAGCTTTCTTT. It yields the protein CASSQDRHNDEAFF.

This clonotype was seen a handful of times. J is TRBJ1-4 and V is TRBV20-1; perhaps TRBD1 as D (6 bases). The germline V and J ends were trimmed by 5 bases and 4 bases, with 14 bases remaining between them. Per the germline V gene, CDR1 is DFQATT and CDR2 is SNEGSKA (reference sequence). There are 14 residues in the CDR3. In DNA, the CDR3 is TGCAGTGCTGATCCCGCAGGGGTTAATGAAAAACTGTTTTTT. This sequence encodes CSADPAGVNEKLFF.

The chain uses TRBV20-1 and TRBJ1-5, with 8 bases lining up with TRBD1. Germline trimming cut 4 bases from V and 0 bases from J; bases unmatched to any gene: 2. This CDR3 comprises 14 residues. Germline V lookup: CDR1 DFQATT, CDR2 SNEGSKA (reference sequence). CDR3 in DNA: TGCAGTGCTAACAGGGGGATTAGCAATCAGCCCCAGCATTTT. As protein: CSANRGISNQPQHF.

The V call is TRBV11-3, the J call TRBJ2-1; no definite D call. This CDR3 comprises 12 residues. Germline CDR1 reads SGHNT; CDR2 reads YENEEA. Trimming left V 5 bases short and J 5 bases short, with 7 bases between. CDR3 in amino acids: CASSGPNNEQFF. CDR3 nucleotides: TGTGCCAGCAGCGGACCTAACAATGAGCAGTTCTTC.

Here the CDR3 reads CASSLTGGVGDEQYF. The CDR3 DNA is TGTGCCAGCAGCTTGACGGGGGGGGTCGGCGACGAGCAGTACTTC. The chain combines TRBV5-8 with TRBJ2-5; 8 positions agree with TRBD2. The J call is in doubt because the DNA end fits TRBJ2-7 better. CDR1 and CDR2 from the germline V gene are SGHTS and YDEGEE. This CDR3 contains 15 residues.

The chain carries TRBV12-5 and TRBJ2-5, with D perhaps TRBD2 (5 bases). The CDR3 runs to 17 residues. Trimming took off 0 bases at V and 5 bases at J, with 19 bases between the two ends. CDR1 LGHNT and CDR2 FRNRAP come from the germline V gene. Written as DNA, the CDR3 is TGTGCTAGTGGTTTGGTACGGGCAGAGGGTGAGTCGGAGACCCAGTACTTC. Protein sequence: CASGLVRAEGESETQYF.

The chain uses TRBV29-1 and TRBJ2-7; 8 bases line up with TRBD2. Per the germline V gene, CDR1 is SQVTM and CDR2 is ANQGSEA. There are 14 residues in the CDR3. V dropped 2 bases and J dropped 0; count of bases not matched to a gene: 3. The CDR3 nucleotides read TGCAGCGTTGAAACGGGAGGGCCCTCCTACGAGCAGTACTTC. Amino acid sequence: CSVETGGPSYEQYF.

This clonotype has just one count. The rearrangement uses TRBV9 and TRBJ1-2; TRBD1 might be the D (6 bases). This CDR3 has 13 residues. The V gene's germline CDR1 is SGDLS and CDR2 YYNGEE. V gave up 3 bases and J gave up 7 bases, with 13 bases separating them. This CDR3 reads CASSAGAGFGYTF. DNA of the CDR3: TGTGCCAGCAGCGCGGGGGCAGGATTTGGCTACACCTTC. Complete variable domain (other parts from reference TRBV9 and TRBJ1-2): DSGVTQTPKHLITATGQRVTLRCSPRSGDLSVYWYQQSLDQGLQFLIQYYNGEERAKGNILERFSAQQFPDLHSELNLSSLELGDSALYFCASSAGAGFGYTFGSGTRLTVV.

The rearrangement joins TRBV7-6 to TRBJ2-2; possibly TRBD2 for D (5 bases). This CDR3 has 16 amino acids. The V end lost 2 bases, the J end lost 3 bases, and 13 bases lay between the germline ends. Germline V gives CDR1 SGHVS, CDR2 FNYEAQ. CDR3: CASSLLRGVDTGELFF. The DNA for the CDR3 is TGTGCCAGCAGCTTACTTCGGGGTGTAGACACCGGGGAGCTGTTTTTT.

This clonotype was recorded a few times. V is TRBV7-2 and J is TRBJ1-4; D not certain. The CDR3 is 16 amino acids. V shed 5 bases and J shed 1 base, with 14 bases lying between them. The germline V gene has CDR1 SGHTA and CDR2 FQGNSA. The CDR3 loop reads CASSRNPRGTNEKLFF. The CDR3 nucleotides are TGTGCCAGCAGCCGAAACCCCCGGGGAACTAATGAAAAACTGTTTTTT.

V and J are TRBV28 and TRBJ2-7; 7 nucleotides match TRBD1. The germline gives CDR1 MDHEN, CDR2 SYDVKM. There are 12 residues in the CDR3. V shed 7 bases, J shed 4 bases, and the junction held 4 bases outside the gene matches. CDR3 DNA sequence: TGTGCCAGCACCCAACAGGGGTACGAGCAGTACTTC. The encoded protein is CASTQQGYEQYF.

This chain links TRBV6-6 with TRBJ2-1; 7 nucleotides align to TRBD2. The V gene's germline CDR1 is MNHNY and CDR2 SVGAGI (reference sequence). CDR3 length: 17 residues. Trimming at V came to 0 bases and at J to 4 bases, leaving 9 bases not matched to a gene. The DNA of the CDR3 is TGTGCCAGCAGTTACTCCCCGAGCAGCGGGATTTACAATGAGCAGTTCTTC. This sequence encodes CASSYSPSSGIYNEQFF.

The chain combines TRBV7-2 with TRBJ2-3; 11 bases agree with TRBD2. The CDR3 is 16 amino acids. The V and J ends lost 0 bases and 7 bases, in that order; junction bases with no gene match: 6. The germline V gene has CDR1 SGHTA and CDR2 FQGNSA. The CDR3 region is CASSLALAGGLNTQYF. CDR3 DNA sequence: TGTGCCAGCAGCTTAGCGTTAGCGGGGGGGCTCAATACGCAGTATTTT.